A single sample is the source of the 5 T cell receptor beta chains below, sequenced in a study of OX40 agonist ivuxolimab in advanced cancers. Here immunoSEQ multiplex PCR was the method, and the copy in TCRdb shows in-frame clones only, minus some. The sample contains around 5,600 clones, approximately 80% of which appear only once. The sample was CD4+ or CD8+ T cells sorted from blood, taken in a trial of the OX40 agonist ivuxolimab. The receptors stem from an adult with an advanced solid tumor such as melanoma, head and neck, liver or kidney cancer.

Only one count was recorded for this clone. The CDR3 nucleotides read TGTGCCAGCAGCTCCGACTTCAATTACGAGCAGTACTTC. Protein: CASSSDFNYEQYF. This chain connects TRBV5-8 to TRBJ2-7; no clear D. Per germline, CDR1 SGHTS and CDR2 YDEGEE. The CDR3 consists of 13 residues. Trimming took 3 bases from V and 4 from J, leaving 11 bases between them.

The chain recombines TRBV21-1 with TRBJ1-5; TRBD1, the D gene given by the table, was not confirmed from the DNA. TRBV21-1 corresponds to a pseudogene. CDR3 size: 15 residues. The CDR3 DNA follows: TGTGCCAGCAGCTCCCCCGCGCAGGGCTATCAGCCCCAGCATTTT. It yields the protein CASSSPAQGYQPQHF.

J is TRBJ2-5 and V is TRBV13; D remains ambiguous. The DNA end lines up better with TRBJ2-7; the J call may be wrong. The germline V gene has CDR1 PRHDT and CDR2 FYEKMQ (reference sequence). This CDR3 region has 12 residues. As DNA, the CDR3 is TGTGCCAGCACCAAGACGGGCTACGAGCAGTACTTC. Protein sequence: CASTKTGYEQYF.

Concerning this clone itself: Germline and junction disagree at one end, which may indicate a read error. The chain recombines TRBV9 with TRBJ2-2; TRBD2 matches at 9 bases. This CDR3 is built from 16 residues. Germline values: CDR1 SGDLS, CDR2 YYNGEE. The CDR3 loop reads CTSSPLAGENTGELFF. The CDR3 DNA follows: TGTACCAGCAGCCCCTTAGCGGGAGAAAACACCGGGGAGCTGTTTTTT.

This rearrangement joins TRBV30 to TRBJ2-2; D not certain. The CDR3 has 12 residues. V lost 6 bases and J lost 5, with 10 bases in between. CDR1 is GTSNPN, CDR2 SVGIG, per germline (reference sequence). CDR3 sequence reads: CACPRVTGELFF. The CDR3 DNA reads as TGTGCCTGCCCCCGGGTGACCGGGGAGCTGTTTTTT. Supplemented by reference TRBV30 and TRBJ2-2, the full variable domain reads SQTIHQWPATLVQPVGSPLSLECTVEGTSNPNLYWYRQAAGRGLQLLFYSVGIGQISSEVPQNLSASRPQDRQFILSSKKLLLSDSGFYLCACPRVTGELFFGEGSRLTVL.